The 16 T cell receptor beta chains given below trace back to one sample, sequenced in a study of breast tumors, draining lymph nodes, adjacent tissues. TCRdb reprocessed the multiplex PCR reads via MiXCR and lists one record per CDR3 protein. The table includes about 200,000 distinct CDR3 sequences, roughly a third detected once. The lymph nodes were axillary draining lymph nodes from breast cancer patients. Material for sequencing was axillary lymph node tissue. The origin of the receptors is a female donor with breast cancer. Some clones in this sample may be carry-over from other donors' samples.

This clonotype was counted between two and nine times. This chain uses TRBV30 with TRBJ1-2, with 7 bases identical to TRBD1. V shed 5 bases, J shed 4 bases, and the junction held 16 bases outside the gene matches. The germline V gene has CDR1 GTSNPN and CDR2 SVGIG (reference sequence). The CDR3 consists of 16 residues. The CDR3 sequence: CAWFPRLGTVTYGYTF. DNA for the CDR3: TGTGCCTGGTTCCCGCGCCTCGGGACAGTTACCTATGGCTACACCTTC.

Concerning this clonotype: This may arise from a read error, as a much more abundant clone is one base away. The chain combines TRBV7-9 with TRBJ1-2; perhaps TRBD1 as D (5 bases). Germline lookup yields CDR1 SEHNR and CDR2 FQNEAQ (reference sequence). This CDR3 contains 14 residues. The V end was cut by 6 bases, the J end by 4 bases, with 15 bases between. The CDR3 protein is CASSEAGTCYGYTF. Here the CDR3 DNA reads TGTGCCAGCAGTGAAGCCGGGACGTGCTATGGCTACACCTTC.

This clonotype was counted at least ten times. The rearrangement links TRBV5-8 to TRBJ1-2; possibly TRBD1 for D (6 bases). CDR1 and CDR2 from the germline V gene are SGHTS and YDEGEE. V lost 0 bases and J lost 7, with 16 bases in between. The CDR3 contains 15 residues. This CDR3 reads CASSLALGETGGYTF. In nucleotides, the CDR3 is TGTGCCAGCAGCTTGGCCTTGGGGGAGACAGGTGGCTACACCTTC. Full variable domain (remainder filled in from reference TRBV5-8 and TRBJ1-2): EAGVTQSPTHLIKTRGQQATLRCSPISGHTSVYWYQQALGLGLQFLLWYDEGEERNRGNFPPRFSGRQFPNYSSELNVNALELEDSALYLCASSLALGETGGYTFGSGTRLTVV.

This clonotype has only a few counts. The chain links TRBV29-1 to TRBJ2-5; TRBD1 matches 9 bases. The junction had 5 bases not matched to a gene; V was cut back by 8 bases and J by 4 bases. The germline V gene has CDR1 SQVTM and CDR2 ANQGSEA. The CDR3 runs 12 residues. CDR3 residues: CSILDRGETQYF. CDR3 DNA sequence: TGCAGCATACTGGACAGGGGAGAGACCCAGTACTTC. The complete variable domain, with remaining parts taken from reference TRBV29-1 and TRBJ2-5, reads SAVISQKPSRDICQRGTSLTIQCQVDSQVTMMFWYRQQPGQSLTLIATANQGSEATYESGFVIDKFPISRPNLTFSTLTVSNMSPEDSSIYLCSILDRGETQYFGPGTRLLVL.

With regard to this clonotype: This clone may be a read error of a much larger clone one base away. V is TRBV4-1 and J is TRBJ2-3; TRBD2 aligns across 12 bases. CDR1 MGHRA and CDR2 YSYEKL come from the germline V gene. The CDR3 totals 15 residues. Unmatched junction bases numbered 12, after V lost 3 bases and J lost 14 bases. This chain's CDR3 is CASSHDLAGGPRWYF. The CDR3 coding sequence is TGCGCCAGCAGCCACGATCTAGCGGGGGGGCCGAGGTGGTATTTT.

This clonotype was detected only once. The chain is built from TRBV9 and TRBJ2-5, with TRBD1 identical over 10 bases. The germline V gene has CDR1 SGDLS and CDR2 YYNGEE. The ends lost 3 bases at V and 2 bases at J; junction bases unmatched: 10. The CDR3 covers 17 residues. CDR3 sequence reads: CASSAQTGGAGQETQYF. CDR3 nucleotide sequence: TGTGCCAGCAGCGCCCAGACAGGGGGCGCGGGTCAAGAGACCCAGTACTTC. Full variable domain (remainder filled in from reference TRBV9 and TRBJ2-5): DSGVTQTPKHLITATGQRVTLRCSPRSGDLSVYWYQQSLDQGLQFLIQYYNGEERAKGNILERFSAQQFPDLHSELNLSSLELGDSALYFCASSAQTGGAGQETQYFGPGTRLLVL.

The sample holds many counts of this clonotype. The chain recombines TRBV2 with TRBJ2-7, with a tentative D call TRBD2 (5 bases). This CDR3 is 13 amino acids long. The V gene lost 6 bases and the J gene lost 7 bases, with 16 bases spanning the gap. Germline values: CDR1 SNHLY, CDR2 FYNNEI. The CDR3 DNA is TGTGCCAGCAGGGCACTTGGGTCGGGGGAGCAGTACTTC. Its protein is CASRALGSGEQYF.

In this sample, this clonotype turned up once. The CDR3 DNA is TGTGCCATCAGAGGGTCAGGGGGATCTGGGGCCAACGTCCTGACTTTC. Its protein product is CAIRGSGGSGANVLTF. The chain carries TRBV10-3 and TRBJ2-6; 7 bases are shared with TRBD1. The V and J ends lost 6 bases and 1 base, in that order; junction bases with no gene match: 6. Germline assignment: CDR1 ENHRY and CDR2 SYGVKD. This CDR3 region has 16 residues.

DNA for the CDR3: TGTGCCAGCAGGGTAGCGGGGGGGCGCACAGATACGAATGAGCAGTTCTTC. It specifies CASRVAGGRTDTNEQFF. The genes are TRBV7-2 and TRBJ2-1; 11 bases fit TRBD2. Germline V gene lookup returns CDR1 SGHTA and CDR2 FQGNSA. This CDR3 contains 17 residues. Trimming took 6 bases from V and 7 from J; bases not matched to a gene: 14.

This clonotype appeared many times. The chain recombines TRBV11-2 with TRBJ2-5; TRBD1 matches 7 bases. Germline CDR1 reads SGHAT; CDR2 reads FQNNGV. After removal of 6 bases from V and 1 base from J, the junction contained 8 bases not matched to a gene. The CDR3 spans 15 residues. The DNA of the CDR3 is TGTGCCAGCAGGTTGGGACAGACGACCCAAGAGACCCAGTACTTC. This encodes CASRLGQTTQETQYF. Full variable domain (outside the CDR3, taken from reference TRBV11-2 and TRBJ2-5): EAGVAQSPRYKIIEKRQSVAFWCNPISGHATLYWYQQILGQGPKLLIQFQNNGVVDDSQLPKDRFSAERLKGVDSTLKIQPAKLEDSAVYLCASRLGQTTQETQYFGPGTRLLVL.

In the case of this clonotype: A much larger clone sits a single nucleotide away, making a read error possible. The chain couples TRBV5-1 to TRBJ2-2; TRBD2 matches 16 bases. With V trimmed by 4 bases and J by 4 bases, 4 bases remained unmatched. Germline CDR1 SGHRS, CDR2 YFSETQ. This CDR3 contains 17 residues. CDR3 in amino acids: CASSLGLAGGLTGELFF. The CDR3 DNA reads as TGCGCCAGCAGCCTGGGACTAGCGGGGGGGCTCACCGGGGAGCTGTTTTTT.

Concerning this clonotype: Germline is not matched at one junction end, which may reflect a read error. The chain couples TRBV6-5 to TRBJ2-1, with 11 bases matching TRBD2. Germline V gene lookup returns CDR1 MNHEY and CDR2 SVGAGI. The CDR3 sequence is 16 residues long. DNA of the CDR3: TGTACCAGCAGTTCCCGACTAGCGGGAACCTACAATGAGCAGTTCTTC. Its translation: CTSSSRLAGTYNEQFF.

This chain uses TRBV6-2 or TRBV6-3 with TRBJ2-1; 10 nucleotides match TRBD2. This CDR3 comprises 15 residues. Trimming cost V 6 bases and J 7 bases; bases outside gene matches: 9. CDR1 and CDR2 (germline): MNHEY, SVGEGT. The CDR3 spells CASRKSGGAGNEQFF. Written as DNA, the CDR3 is TGTGCCAGCAGGAAAAGCGGGGGGGCAGGAAATGAGCAGTTCTTC.

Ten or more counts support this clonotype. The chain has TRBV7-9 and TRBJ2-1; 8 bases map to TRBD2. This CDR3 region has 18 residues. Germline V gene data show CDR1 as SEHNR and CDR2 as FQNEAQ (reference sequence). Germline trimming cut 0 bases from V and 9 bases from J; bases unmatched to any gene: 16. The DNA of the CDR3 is TGTGCCAGCAGCTTAGCTTTCGGTGCGGCGGGAGGACCCGTTGAGCAGTTCTTC. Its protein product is CASSLAFGAAGGPVEQFF.

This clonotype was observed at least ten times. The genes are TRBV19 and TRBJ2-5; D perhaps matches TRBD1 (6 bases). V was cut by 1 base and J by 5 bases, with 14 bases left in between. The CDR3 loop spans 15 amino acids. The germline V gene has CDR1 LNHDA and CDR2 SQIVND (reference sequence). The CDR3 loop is CASSIGTGGGETQYF. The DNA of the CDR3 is TGTGCCAGTAGTATAGGAACTGGGGGCGGCGAGACCCAGTACTTC.

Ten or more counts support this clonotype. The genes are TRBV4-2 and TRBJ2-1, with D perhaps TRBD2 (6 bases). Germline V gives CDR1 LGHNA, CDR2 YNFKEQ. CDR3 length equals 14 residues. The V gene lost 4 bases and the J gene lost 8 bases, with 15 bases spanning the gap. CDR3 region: CASSLLPGVDEQFF. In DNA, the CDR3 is TGTGCCAGCAGCCTGTTGCCGGGGGTCGATGAGCAGTTCTTC.